This TCR beta chain was sequenced for a study of PD-1 blockade in classical Hodgkin lymphoma. General study points: Undefined causes, possibly disease activity or prior therapy, underlie the repertoire differences. After ASCT, patients who started nivolumab under 1 year later were excluded.

The table came from immunoSEQ multiplex PCR; TCRdb's copy has only in-frame clones and leaves some out. The sample contains some 7,500 clones, around 64% of which appear only once. The time point is: cycle 4 day 1 (C4D1), after 6 weeks of nivolumab. With no exception, relapse followed autologous stem cell transplantation in all patients, and brentuximab vedotin exposure varied. The CD8+ T cells came from thawed PBMCs through magnetic negative selection. This clone was picked up one time. What it recognizes is unknown. Germline assignment: CDR1 MNHEY and CDR2 SMNVEV (reference sequence). Deletions cut 2 bases from V and 0 bases from J, with 6 bases between. The CDR3 totals 14 residues.

V usage is TRBV27 and J usage is TRBJ2-3; D is uncertain. The specimen comprised CD8+ T cells from blood, sampled before the fourth cycle of nivolumab. The source is a human donor with classical Hodgkin lymphoma. CDR3 amino acids: CASSLLGSTDTQYF. The DNA of the CDR3 is TGTGCCAGCAGTTTACTGGGCAGCACAGATACGCAGTATTTT.